The 16 T cell receptor beta chains in this list originate from one sample, sequenced in a study of identical twins. TCRdb reprocessed the 5' RACE reads via MiXCR and lists one record per CDR3 protein. The sample yields fewer than 900,000 distinct CDR3 sequences, 21% seen once. The same data also contributed to another study, on T cells expressing NK-cell markers.

Sequenced: PBMCs. These receptors originate from a woman aged 18-29 years in good health.

This chain connects TRBV7-2 to TRBJ2-1, with 10 bases identical to TRBD2. The CDR3 sequence is 14 residues long. After removal of 5 bases from V and 11 bases from J, the junction contained 9 bases not matched to a gene. The V gene's germline CDR1 is SGHTA and CDR2 FQGNSA. The CDR3, as DNA: TGTGCCAGCAGCCTCGAGCTAGCGGGAGTAAAGCAGTTCTTC. Translation gives CASSLELAGVKQFF.

This chain joins TRBV20-1 and TRBJ2-1, with TRBD2 identical over 11 bases. Germline V gene lookup returns CDR1 DFQATT and CDR2 SNEGSKA (reference sequence). V trimming: 3 bases; J trimming: 0 bases; junction bases outside the gene matches: 4. This CDR3 has 16 residues. The CDR3: CSARGLAASSYNEQFF. The CDR3 DNA is TGCAGTGCTAGGGGACTAGCGGCGAGCTCCTACAATGAGCAGTTCTTC.

This clonotype was detected a few times. V usage is TRBV18 and J usage is TRBJ2-1; weak D call: TRBD2 (5 bases). The CDR3 loop spans 12 amino acids. The germline V gene encodes CDR1 KGHSH and CDR2 LQKENI. Trimming removed 4 bases from V and 10 bases from J, with 11 bases in between. For the CDR3, the DNA is TGTGCCAGCTCACAAGGGAGTGCAGAGCAGTTCTTC. Translating gives CASSQGSAEQFF.

This clonotype showed up many times. The chain couples TRBV20-1 to TRBJ2-1, with D perhaps TRBD2 (5 bases). The CDR3 is 15 residues long. The germline CDR1 and CDR2 sequences are DFQATT and SNEGSKA (reference sequence). The V and J ends lost 5 bases and 8 bases respectively, with 22 bases between them. The CDR3 DNA sequence: TGCAGTGCTTTAAATAAGCGAGGGAGTGGAGATGAGCAGTTCTTC. Amino acids: CSALNKRGSGDEQFF.

This clonotype was seen many times. CDR3 amino acids: CASSSGLAGSDTQYF. CDR3 in DNA: TGTGCCAGCAGCTCCGGACTAGCGGGCTCAGATACGCAGTATTTT. The V and J genes are TRBV12-3 or TRBV12-4 and TRBJ2-3; 11 nucleotides agree with TRBD2. Trimming at V came to 6 bases and at J to 4 bases, leaving 6 bases not matched to a gene. CDR3 length: 15 amino acids.

This clonotype was detected many times. The chain recombines TRBV12-3 or TRBV12-4 with TRBJ1-3; D is unresolved. Trimming cost V 4 bases and J 8 bases, with 12 bases left between them. The CDR3 extends over 13 amino acids. The CDR3 spells CASSSGPSYTIYF. For the CDR3, the DNA is TGTGCCAGCAGTTCGGGTCCCTCGTACACCATATATTTT.

The chain links TRBV11-2 to TRBJ2-7; D possibly corresponds to TRBD2 (5 bases). From germline, CDR1 is SGHAT and CDR2 FQNNGV. Trimming removed 1 base from V and 9 bases from J, with 10 bases in between. This CDR3 spans 12 amino acids. This chain's CDR3 is CASSLVVLVQYF. The CDR3 coding sequence is TGTGCCAGCAGCTTAGTTGTACTAGTGCAGTACTTC.

The genes are TRBV29-1 and TRBJ2-7; possible D gene TRBD1, 5 bases. Deletions cut 6 bases from V and 2 bases from J, with 11 bases between. Per germline, CDR1 SQVTM and CDR2 ANQGSEA. This CDR3 region has 12 residues. The CDR3 here is CSVSDNAYEQYF. CDR3 sequence (DNA): TGCAGCGTGTCGGACAACGCCTACGAGCAGTACTTC.

This clonotype came up a few times. This chain links TRBV24-1 with TRBJ2-1; 9 positions agree with TRBD1. After removal of 8 bases from V and 9 bases from J, the junction contained 10 bases not matched to a gene. Germline CDR1 KGHDR, CDR2 SFDVKD. This CDR3 contains 14 residues. CDR3 DNA sequence: TGTGCCACCACCGACAGGGGGACTATATGTGAGCAGTTCTTC. It codes for CATTDRGTICEQFF.

At least ten counts were recorded for this clonotype. The gene calls are TRBV15 and TRBJ2-3; 8 nucleotides match TRBD2. CDR3 length: 17 residues. Germline CDR1 LNHNV, CDR2 YYDKDF (reference sequence). J gave up 5 bases and V 1 base, and 11 bases lay outside the gene matches. CDR3: CATSRVNIGGGKDTQYF. CDR3 coding DNA: TGTGCCACCAGCAGAGTGAATATCGGCGGGGGGAAAGATACGCAGTATTTT.

There are many counts of this clonotype. This chain joins TRBV20-1 and TRBJ2-3; D call uncertain. With 5 bases removed from V and 9 bases from J, the gap between germline ends came to 15 bases. CDR1 is DFQATT, CDR2 SNEGSKA, per germline (reference sequence). The CDR3 spans 12 residues. Here the CDR3 DNA reads TGCAGTGCTCTTTACCAGGATATGACGCAGTATTTT. This codes for CSALYQDMTQYF.

The rearrangement uses TRBV6-5 and TRBJ1-3; D might be TRBD1 (6 bases). Germline values: CDR1 MNHEY, CDR2 SVGAGI. The CDR3 consists of 16 residues. The ends were cut back, 2 bases at V and 2 bases at J, with 13 bases in the middle. The DNA of the CDR3 is TGTGCCAGCAGTTACGCAGGGGAGAGCGCTGGAAACACCATATATTTT. Amino acids: CASSYAGESAGNTIYF.

This clonotype was seen a few times. The V and J genes are TRBV14 and TRBJ1-1; D ambiguous. From germline, CDR1 is SGHDN and CDR2 FVKESK. Trimming removed 5 bases at V and 0 bases at J, with 7 bases between. The CDR3 runs 13 residues. The CDR3 sequence: CASSEWVNTEAFF. The CDR3 bases are TGTGCCAGCAGCGAGTGGGTGAACACTGAAGCTTTCTTT.

This clonotype showed up just a few times. This chain connects TRBV25-1 to TRBJ2-5; D is uncertain. In germline, CDR1 is MGHDK, CDR2 SYGVNS. The V gene lost 4 bases and the J gene lost 0 bases, with 9 bases spanning the gap. The CDR3 length is 14 residues. The CDR3 coding sequence is TGTGCCAGCAGTGTTGAAGCCTACCAAGAGACCCAGTACTTC. This encodes CASSVEAYQETQYF.

The rearrangement joins TRBV6-1 to TRBJ1-5, with a tentative D call TRBD1 (5 bases). The germline gives CDR1 MNHNS, CDR2 SASEGT. This CDR3 spans 15 amino acids. V gave up 5 bases and J gave up 9 bases, with 20 bases separating them. Here the CDR3 DNA reads TGTGCCAGCAGTCGGGACGGTGGGTCAATATTGCCCCAGCATTTT. This encodes CASSRDGGSILPQHF.

The chain recombines TRBV29-1 with TRBJ2-7; TRBD2 is a possible D gene (5 bases). From germline, CDR1 is SQVTM and CDR2 ANQGSEA. The V and J ends lost 2 bases and 2 bases respectively, with 22 bases between them. The CDR3 is made up of 17 amino acids. The chain's CDR3 is CSVERLRTPGITYEQYF. In DNA form, the CDR3 reads TGCAGCGTTGAACGGCTCAGAACCCCCGGGATTACCTACGAGCAGTACTTC.